This T cell receptor (beta chain) stems from a study of T cells in Graves' hyperthyroidism and ophthalmopathy. Researchers amplified the TCR beta CDR3 regions from RNA transcripts. The HTBI primer set drove a first-round RT-PCR of the TCR CDR3. TCRdb ran MiXCR on the multiplex PCR reads and lists one entry per CDR3 protein. This table has fewer than 700,000 distinct CDR3 sequences, roughly 17% appearing once. This clonotype was seen at least ten times. Its target is not known. Not enrolled were patients with uncontrolled infection, other autoimmune disease, pregnancy or lactation. Per germline, CDR1 SGHAT and CDR2 FQNNGV. V was pared by 9 bases and J by 6 bases, with 11 bases between. There are 11 residues in the CDR3. Study-level points and caveats: Median prediction lead before ophthalmopathy onset was about 6.3 months with the model. Appearing also in blood were most of the thyroid clonotypes expanded above 0.001.

The sample consisted of blood. The rearrangement joins TRBV11-2 to TRBJ1-2; possible D gene TRBD1, 5 bases. This receptor was identified in a woman under 30 with Graves' ophthalmopathy. In DNA form, the CDR3 reads TGTGCCAGTCAGGGAGGTCATGGCTACACCTTC. Protein sequence: CASQGGHGYTF.